This T cell receptor (beta chain) was sequenced during a study of T-cell reconstitution after alpha-beta-depleted transplantation in children. This CDR3 spans 15 amino acids. The germline CDR1 and CDR2 sequences are DFQATT and SNEGSKA (reference sequence). J lost 2 bases, V lost 1 base, and 7 bases had no gene match. The TCRbeta library incorporated unique molecular identifiers. TCRdb reanalysed the PCR reads using MiXCR and keeps one entry per CDR3 protein. This sample has 260,000 or so distinct CDR3 sequences, with 12% found just once. In this sample, this clonotype turned up many times. The chain is built from TRBV20-1 and TRBJ1-2; 7 bases match TRBD1. Sequencing used PBMCs from the stem cell graft donor, obtained from the stem cell graft. The receptor was derived from a human donor who donated a stem cell graft to a child with acute lymphoblastic leukemia. CDR3 DNA: TGCAGTGCTAGAGCCAACCTACAGGGGAACTATGGCTACACCTTC. It yields the protein CSARANLQGNYGYTF.